A single sample is the source of the 21 T cell receptor beta chains below, sequenced in a study of blood T cell repertoires in COVID-19. Produced via immunoSEQ multiplex PCR; TCRdb's table is partial and in-frame only. The table lists approximately 120,000 clones, 84% of them singletons. Sequencing was done on a sample of peripheral blood. The receptors here all came from a woman aged 80 or over with active or convalescent COVID-19.

This clone was seen only a few times. This rearrangement joins TRBV10-1 to TRBJ2-5, with D possibly being TRBD1 (6 bases). Trimming left V 4 bases short and J 2 bases short, with 8 bases between. CDR1 WNHNN and CDR2 SYGVQD come from the germline V gene (reference sequence). CDR3 length: 13 amino acids. DNA of the CDR3: TGCGCCAGCAGTGGGACAGTTCAAGAGACCCAGTACTTC. It translates to CASSGTVQETQYF.

The chain recombines TRBV25-1 with TRBJ2-1; D possibly corresponds to TRBD2 (6 bases). CDR1 MGHDK and CDR2 SYGVNS come from the germline V gene. This CDR3 has 13 residues. V was cut by 1 base and J by 8 bases, with 9 bases left in between. CDR3 DNA: TGTGCCAGCAGTGAATCGGGGGAGTATGAGCAGTTCTTC. Its translation: CASSESGEYEQFF. The whole variable domain, remainder taken from reference TRBV25-1 and TRBJ2-1, is EADIYQTPRYLVIGTGKKITLECSQTMGHDKMYWYQQDPGMELHLIHYSYGVNSTEKGDLSSESTVSRIRTEHFPLTLESARPSHTSQYLCASSESGEYEQFFGPGTRLTVL.

This chain joins TRBV7-2 and TRBJ2-3, with D unresolved. Trimming removed 2 bases from V and 1 base from J, with 4 bases in between. There are 13 residues in the CDR3. Germline CDR1 SGHTA, CDR2 FQGNSA. The CDR3 loop is CASSLPGTDTQYF. CDR3 nucleotide sequence: TGTGCCAGCAGCTTACCGGGCACAGATACGCAGTATTTT.

This chain uses TRBV28 with TRBJ1-2, with D tentatively TRBD1 (6 bases). Trimming removed 11 bases at V and 3 bases at J, with 13 bases between. CDR1 is MDHEN and CDR2 is SYDVKM in the germline V gene. This CDR3 has 12 residues. CDR3 amino acids: CAHQGRYYGYTF. The CDR3 nucleotides are TGTGCCCACCAGGGGCGGTACTATGGCTACACCTTC.

CDR3 DNA sequence: TGTGCCAGCAGGGGCCCCGGAAACACCATATATTTT. It yields the protein CASRGPGNTIYF. This chain joins TRBV2 and TRBJ1-3, with no clear D. The CDR3 totals 12 residues. V lost 6 bases to trimming and J lost 4 bases, with 7 bases between them. In germline, CDR1 is SNHLY, CDR2 FYNNEI.

J is TRBJ1-2 and V is TRBV6-2 or TRBV6-3, with D maybe TRBD1 (5 bases). The V gene's germline CDR1 is MNHEY and CDR2 SVGEGT. Between the trimmed V and J ends, which lost 6 bases and 5 bases, there was a span of 22 bases. The CDR3 length is 16 residues. CDR3 nucleotides: TGTGCCAGCAGCCGCCCCGCGAACATGGAGGGGTATGGCTACACCTTC. This translates into CASSRPANMEGYGYTF.

CDR3 DNA: TGTGCCAGCAGCCTCCCGACTAGTCGAGGGGAGACCCAGTACTTC. This gives the protein CASSLPTSRGETQYF. This chain joins TRBV7-6 and TRBJ2-5, with D perhaps TRBD2 (6 bases). CDR1 and CDR2 from the germline V gene are SGHVS and FNYEAQ. The CDR3 length is 15 residues. Trimming shortened V by 5 bases and J by 5 bases, and 18 bases separated the two germline ends.

The J gene is TRBJ2-3, the V gene TRBV28; 9 positions agree with TRBD1. CDR1 is MDHEN, CDR2 SYDVKM, per germline. This CDR3 contains 17 residues. V trimming: 9 bases; J trimming: 1 base; junction bases outside the gene matches: 14. The CDR3 bases are TGTGCCAGTCCATCCGGGACAGGGAGGGTGGGCACAGATACGCAGTATTTT. It codes for CASPSGTGRVGTDTQYF.

The chain links TRBV28 to TRBJ1-1; possible D gene TRBD1, 5 bases. The CDR3 is 13 residues long. Germline lookup yields CDR1 MDHEN and CDR2 SYDVKM. V dropped 8 bases and J dropped 0 bases, with 10 bases sitting between them. CDR3 bases: TGTGCCAGCGGGGGGACCATGAACACTGAAGCTTTCTTT. Translation: CASGGTMNTEAFF.

V is TRBV12-3 or TRBV12-4 and J is TRBJ1-5, with a weak D call TRBD1 (5 bases). Between the trimmed V and J ends, which lost 6 bases and 2 bases, there was a span of 8 bases. This CDR3 region has 13 residues. The CDR3 here is CASSRGGNQPQHF. The CDR3 DNA follows: TGTGCCAGCAGCCGGGGGGGCAATCAGCCCCAGCATTTT.

The chain couples TRBV30 to TRBJ1-2, with D possibly TRBD1 on 5 matching bases. V lost 8 bases and J lost 5, with 18 bases in between. Germline-derived CDR1 and CDR2 are GTSNPN and SVGIG (reference sequence). This CDR3 region has 13 residues. This CDR3 is CAGGDSGSYGYTF. The DNA of the CDR3 is TGTGCCGGCGGAGACTCAGGGTCTTATGGCTACACCTTC.

The rearrangement links TRBV7-9 to TRBJ2-3, with TRBD2 as a possible D gene (6 bases). The CDR3 consists of 14 residues. Germline-derived CDR1 and CDR2 are SEHNR and FQNEAQ (reference sequence). V was clipped by 5 bases and J by 4 bases, with 13 bases between them. In nucleotides, the CDR3 is TGTGCCAGCAGCCGGCGGGATAATTCAGATACGCAGTATTTT. Translating it yields CASSRRDNSDTQYF. Full variable domain (missing parts from reference TRBV7-9 and TRBJ2-3): DTGVSQNPRHKITKRGQNVTFRCDPISEHNRLYWYRQTLGQGPEFLTYFQNEAQLEKSRLLSDRFSAERPKGSFSTLEIQRTEQGDSAMYLCASSRRDNSDTQYFGPGTRLTVL.

The chain has TRBV9 and TRBJ2-5; no reliable D call. Deletions cut 6 bases from V and 1 base from J, with 7 bases between. CDR3 length: 12 amino acids. CDR1 and CDR2 from the germline V gene are SGDLS and YYNGEE. The CDR3 sequence is CASKLGQETQYF. The CDR3 region has the DNA TGTGCCAGCAAGCTTGGCCAAGAGACCCAGTACTTC.

This chain joins TRBV21-1 and TRBJ2-1; TRBD1 was called by the table and not checked on the DNA. TRBV21-1 is a pseudogene locus. This CDR3 contains 16 residues. This chain's CDR3 is CASSKPGWDSYNEQFF. DNA of the CDR3: TGTGCCAGCAGCAAACCAGGGTGGGACTCCTACAATGAGCAGTTCTTC.

A note on this clone: Other DNA sequences in this specimen translate into the identical CDR3. For the CDR3, the DNA is TGCGCCAGCAGCTCGGGACAGCGCACAGATACGCAGTATTTT. Protein sequence: CASSSGQRTDTQYF. The V call is TRBV5-1, the J call TRBJ2-3; 7 bases line up with TRBD1. Germline V gene lookup returns CDR1 SGHRS and CDR2 YFSETQ. The V segment lost 3 bases and the J segment 1 base; nucleotides outside the gene matches: 2. This CDR3 spans 14 amino acids.

This sequence joins TRBV9 and TRBJ1-4, with TRBD1 matching over 7 bases. The germline V gene encodes CDR1 SGDLS and CDR2 YYNGEE. This CDR3 region has 14 residues. Trimming cost V 2 bases and J 5 bases; bases outside gene matches: 3. The CDR3 here is CASSVGQMNEKLFF. CDR3 bases: TGTGCCAGCAGCGTGGGACAGATGAATGAAAAACTGTTTTTT.

This clone was recorded only once. The chain employs TRBV5-8 and TRBJ2-2; TRBD1 is a possible D gene (5 bases). The V end was cut by 1 base, the J end by 6 bases, with 13 bases between. Germline V gene sequence: CDR1 SGHTS, CDR2 YDEGEE. CDR3 length: 15 residues. The DNA of the CDR3 is TGTGCCAGCAGCTTGTGGGTAGCAGGGTCCGGGGAGCTGTTTTTT. Amino acids: CASSLWVAGSGELFF.

The rearrangement joins TRBV5-1 to TRBJ2-3; maybe TRBD2 (6 bases). The CDR3 spans 16 residues. Germline loops: CDR1 SGHRS, CDR2 YFSETQ. Trimming shortened V by 0 bases and J by 6 bases, and 17 bases separated the two germline ends. CDR3 protein: CASSLASRGSGDTQYF. DNA of the CDR3: TGCGCCAGCAGCTTGGCCAGCCGAGGGAGCGGGGATACGCAGTATTTT.

The chain links TRBV28 to TRBJ2-2; 8 bases line up with TRBD2. The V segment lost 2 bases and the J segment 6 bases; nucleotides outside the gene matches: 5. The CDR3 runs to 15 residues. Germline V gives CDR1 MDHEN, CDR2 SYDVKM. The CDR3, as DNA: TGTGCCAGCAGTTTACTCGGCGGGAGGTCCGGGGAGCTGTTTTTT. It is translated as CASSLLGGRSGELFF.

The chain is built from TRBV30 and TRBJ2-5; weak D call: TRBD1 (6 bases). The length of the CDR3 is 14 residues. Deletions cut 5 bases from V and 1 base from J, with 14 bases between. Germline V gives CDR1 GTSNPN, CDR2 SVGIG (reference sequence). The DNA for the CDR3 is TGTGCCTGGTCCAGGGGTGCAGGCCAAGAGACCCAGTACTTC. As protein: CAWSRGAGQETQYF.

The chain employs TRBV18 and TRBJ1-5; D might be TRBD1 (6 bases). There are 17 residues in the CDR3. Trimming stripped 2 bases from V and 4 bases from J, with 18 bases between. From germline, CDR1 is KGHSH and CDR2 LQKENI. The CDR3 coding sequence is TGTGCCAGCTCACCAGTTAGTGTCGGACAGCTAAATCAGCCCCAGCATTTT. Amino acid sequence: CASSPVSVGQLNQPQHF.